The source of this TCR beta chain is a study of cytomegalovirus exposure and HLA in healthy donors. Study conclusions and caveats: CMV serostatus stood as the only immune exposure information on hand. The authors judged a highly shared variant cluster likely a sequencing artifact. There were some V segments, including TRBV6-2 and TRBV6-3, excluded as indistinguishable.

PCR employed 60 Vbeta and 13 Jbeta primers. Generated by immunoSEQ multiplex PCR, the TCRdb table keeps only in-frame clones and is missing some. The sample has around 130,000 clones; about 62% are singletons. Regarding this clone: The antigen is unknown.

V lost 4 bases, J lost 0 bases, and 22 bases lay in between. The CDR3 spans 18 residues. Germline loops: CDR1 MDHEN, CDR2 SYDVKM. The sequence was obtained from a middle-aged woman in good health and CMV-seropositive. The chain links TRBV28 to TRBJ2-7; D not certain. Specimen: PBMCs. The CDR3 sequence is CASSYGLSERASSYEQYF. The DNA of the CDR3 is TGTGCCAGCAGTTACGGTTTATCGGAGCGTGCGAGCTCCTACGAGCAGTACTTC.